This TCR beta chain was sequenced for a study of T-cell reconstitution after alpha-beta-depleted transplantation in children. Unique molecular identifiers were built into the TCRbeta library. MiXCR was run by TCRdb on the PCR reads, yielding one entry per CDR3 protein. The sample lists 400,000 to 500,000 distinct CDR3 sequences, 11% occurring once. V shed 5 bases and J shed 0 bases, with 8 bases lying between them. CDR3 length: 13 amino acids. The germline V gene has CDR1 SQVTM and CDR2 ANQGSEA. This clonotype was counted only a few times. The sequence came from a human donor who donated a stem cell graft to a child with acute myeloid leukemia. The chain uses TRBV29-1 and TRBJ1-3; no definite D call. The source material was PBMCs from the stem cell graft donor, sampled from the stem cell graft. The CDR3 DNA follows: TGCAGCGTTACGGAAAACTCTGGAAACACCATATATTTT. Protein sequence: CSVTENSGNTIYF.